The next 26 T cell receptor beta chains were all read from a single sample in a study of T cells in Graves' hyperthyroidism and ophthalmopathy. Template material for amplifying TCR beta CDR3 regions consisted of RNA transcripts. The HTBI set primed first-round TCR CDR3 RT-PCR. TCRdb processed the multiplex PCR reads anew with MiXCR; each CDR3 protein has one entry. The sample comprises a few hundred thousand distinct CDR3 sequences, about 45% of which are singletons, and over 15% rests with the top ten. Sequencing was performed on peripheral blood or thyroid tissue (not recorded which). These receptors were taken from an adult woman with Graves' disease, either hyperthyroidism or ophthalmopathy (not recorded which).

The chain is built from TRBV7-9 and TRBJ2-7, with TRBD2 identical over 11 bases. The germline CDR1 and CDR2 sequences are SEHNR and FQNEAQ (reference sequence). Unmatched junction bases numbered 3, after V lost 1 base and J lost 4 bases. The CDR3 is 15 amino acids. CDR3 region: CASSLDIAGGYEQYF. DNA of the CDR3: TGTGCCAGCAGCTTAGATATAGCGGGAGGGTACGAGCAGTACTTC.

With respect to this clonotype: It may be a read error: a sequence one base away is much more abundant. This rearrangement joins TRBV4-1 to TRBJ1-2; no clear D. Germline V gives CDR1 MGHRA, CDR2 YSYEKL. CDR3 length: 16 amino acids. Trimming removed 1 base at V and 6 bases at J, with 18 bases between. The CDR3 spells CASSQVLRGFDHGYTF. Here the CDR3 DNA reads TGCGCCAGCAGCCAAGTCCTGCGTGGGTTTGATCATGGCTACACCTTC.

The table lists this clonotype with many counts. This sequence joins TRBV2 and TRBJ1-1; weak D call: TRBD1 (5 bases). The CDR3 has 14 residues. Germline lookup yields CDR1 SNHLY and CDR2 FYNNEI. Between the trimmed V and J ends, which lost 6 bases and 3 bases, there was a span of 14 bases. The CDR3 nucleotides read TGTGCCAGCAGAGATCGTACAGGCTACACTGAAGCTTTCTTT. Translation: CASRDRTGYTEAFF. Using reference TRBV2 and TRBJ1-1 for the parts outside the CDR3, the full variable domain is EPEVTQTPSHQVTQMGQEVILRCVPISNHLYFYWYRQILGQKVEFLVSFYNNEISEKSEIFDDQFSVERPDGSNFTLKIRSTKLEDSAMYFCASRDRTGYTEAFFGQGTRLTVV.

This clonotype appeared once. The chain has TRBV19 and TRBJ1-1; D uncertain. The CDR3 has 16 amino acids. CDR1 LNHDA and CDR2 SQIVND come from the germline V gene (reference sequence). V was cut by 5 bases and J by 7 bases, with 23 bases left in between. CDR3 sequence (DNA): TGTGCCAGTAGTGCCGAGACTAGTGGGAGCAACGGTGAAGCTTTCTTT. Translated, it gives CASSAETSGSNGEAFF.

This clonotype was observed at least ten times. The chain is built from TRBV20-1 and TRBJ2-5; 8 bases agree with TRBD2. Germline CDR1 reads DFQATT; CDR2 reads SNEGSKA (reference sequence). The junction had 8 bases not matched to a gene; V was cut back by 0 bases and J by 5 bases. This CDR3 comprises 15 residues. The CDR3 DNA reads TGCAGTGCTAGAGATCCCCGGGAGGGCAGGGAGACCCAGTACTTC. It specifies CSARDPREGRETQYF.

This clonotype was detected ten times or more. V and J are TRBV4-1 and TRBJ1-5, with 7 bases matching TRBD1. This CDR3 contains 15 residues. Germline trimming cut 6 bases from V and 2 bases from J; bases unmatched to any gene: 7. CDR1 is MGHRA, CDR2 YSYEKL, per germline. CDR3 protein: CASSHQTGGNQPQHF. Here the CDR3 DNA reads TGCGCCAGCAGTCATCAAACAGGGGGCAATCAGCCCCAGCATTTT.

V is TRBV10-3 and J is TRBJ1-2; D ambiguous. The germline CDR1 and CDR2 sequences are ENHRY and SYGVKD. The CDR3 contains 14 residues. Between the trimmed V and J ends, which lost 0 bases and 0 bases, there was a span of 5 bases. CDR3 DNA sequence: TGTGCCATCAGTGAGTCAGCTACTAACTATGGCTACACCTTC. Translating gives CAISESATNYGYTF.

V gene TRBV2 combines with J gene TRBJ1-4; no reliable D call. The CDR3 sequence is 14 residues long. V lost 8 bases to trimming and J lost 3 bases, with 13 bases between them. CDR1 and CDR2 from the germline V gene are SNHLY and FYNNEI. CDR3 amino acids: CASLGTEANEKLFF. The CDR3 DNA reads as TGTGCCAGCCTCGGTACTGAAGCTAATGAAAAACTGTTTTTT.

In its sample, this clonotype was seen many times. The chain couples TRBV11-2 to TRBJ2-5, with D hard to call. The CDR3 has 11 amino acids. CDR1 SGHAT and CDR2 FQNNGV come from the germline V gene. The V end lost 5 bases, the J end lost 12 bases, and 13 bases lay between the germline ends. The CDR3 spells CASSVGPEEYF. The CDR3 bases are TGTGCCAGCAGCGTCGGGCCGGAAGAGTACTTC.

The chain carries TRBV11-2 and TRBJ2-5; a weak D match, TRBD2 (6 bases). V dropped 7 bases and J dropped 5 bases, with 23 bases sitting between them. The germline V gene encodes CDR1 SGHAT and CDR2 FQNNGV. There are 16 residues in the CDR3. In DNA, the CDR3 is TGTGCCAGCAACTCGGGAGCACTTCGTCCCGGGGAGACCCAGTACTTC. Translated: CASNSGALRPGETQYF.

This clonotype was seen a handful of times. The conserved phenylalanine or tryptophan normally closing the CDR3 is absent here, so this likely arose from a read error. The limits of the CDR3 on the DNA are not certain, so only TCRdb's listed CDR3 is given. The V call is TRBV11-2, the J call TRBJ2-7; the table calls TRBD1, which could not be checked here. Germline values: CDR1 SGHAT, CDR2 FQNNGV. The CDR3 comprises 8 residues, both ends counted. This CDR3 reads CASSFGTA.

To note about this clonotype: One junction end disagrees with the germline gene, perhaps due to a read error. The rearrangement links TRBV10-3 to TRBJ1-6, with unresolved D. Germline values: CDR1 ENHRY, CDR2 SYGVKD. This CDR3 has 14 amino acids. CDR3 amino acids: CASSESGYNSPLHF. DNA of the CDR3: TGTGCCAGCAGTGAGTCCGGGTATAATTCACCCCTCCACTTT.

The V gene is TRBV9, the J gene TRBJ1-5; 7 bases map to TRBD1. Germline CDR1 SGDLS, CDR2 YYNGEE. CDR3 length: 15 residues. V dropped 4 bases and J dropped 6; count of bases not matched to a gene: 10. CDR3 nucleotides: TGTGCCAGCAGCCTCCCGAGACAGGGAGGTCAGCCCCAGCATTTT. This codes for CASSLPRQGGQPQHF. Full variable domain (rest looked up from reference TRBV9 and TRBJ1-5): DSGVTQTPKHLITATGQRVTLRCSPRSGDLSVYWYQQSLDQGLQFLIQYYNGEERAKGNILERFSAQQFPDLHSELNLSSLELGDSALYFCASSLPRQGGQPQHFGDGTRLSIL.

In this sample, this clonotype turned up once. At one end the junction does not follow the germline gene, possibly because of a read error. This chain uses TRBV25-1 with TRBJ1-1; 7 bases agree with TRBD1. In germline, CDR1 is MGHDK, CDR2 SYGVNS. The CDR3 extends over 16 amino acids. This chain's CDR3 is CACSAAEVSGGTEAFF. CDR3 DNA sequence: TGTGCCTGCAGTGCCGCCGAGGTCTCAGGGGGAACTGAAGCTTTCTTT. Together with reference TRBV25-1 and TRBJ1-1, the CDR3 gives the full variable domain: EADIYQTPRYLVIGTGKKITLECSQTMGHDKMYWYQQDPGMELHLIHYSYGVNSTEKGDLSSESTVSRIRTEHFPLTLESARPSHTSQYLCACSAAEVSGGTEAFFGQGTRLTVV.

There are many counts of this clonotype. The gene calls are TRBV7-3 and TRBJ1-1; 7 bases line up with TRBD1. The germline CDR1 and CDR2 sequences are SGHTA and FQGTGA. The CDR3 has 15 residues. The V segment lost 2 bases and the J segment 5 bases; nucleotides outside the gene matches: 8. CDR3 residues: CASSLGIRGSTEAFF. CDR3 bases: TGTGCCAGCAGCTTAGGTATCAGGGGGTCAACTGAAGCTTTCTTT. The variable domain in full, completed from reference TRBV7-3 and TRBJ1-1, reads GAGVSQTPSNKVTEKGKYVELRCDPISGHTALYWYRQSLGQGPEFLIYFQGTGAADDSGLPNDRFFAVRPEGSVSTLKIQRTERGDSAVYLCASSLGIRGSTEAFFGQGTRLTVV.

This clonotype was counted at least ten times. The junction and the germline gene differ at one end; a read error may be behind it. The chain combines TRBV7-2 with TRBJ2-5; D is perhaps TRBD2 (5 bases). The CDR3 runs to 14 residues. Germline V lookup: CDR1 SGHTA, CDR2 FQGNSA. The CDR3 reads CASSPGGGRETQYF. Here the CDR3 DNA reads TGCGCCAGCAGCCCCGGCGGCGGGCGGGAGACCCAGTACTTC.

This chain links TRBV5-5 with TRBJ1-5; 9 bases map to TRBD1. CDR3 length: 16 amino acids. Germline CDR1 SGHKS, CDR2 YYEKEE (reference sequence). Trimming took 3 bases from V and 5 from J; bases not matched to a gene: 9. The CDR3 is CASSSPGDRVDQPQHF. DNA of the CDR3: TGTGCCAGCAGCTCCCCGGGGGACAGGGTGGATCAGCCCCAGCATTTT.

CDR3 nucleotides: TGTGCCAGCAACCCAGGGGGCACTCAGCCCCAGCATTTT. It encodes CASNPGGTQPQHF. The chain uses TRBV7-9 and TRBJ1-5, with 8 bases aligning to TRBD1. The CDR3 totals 13 residues. J gave up 6 bases and V 7 bases, and 5 bases lay outside the gene matches. Germline loops: CDR1 SEHNR, CDR2 FQNEAQ (reference sequence).

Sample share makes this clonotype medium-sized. The CDR3 DNA sequence: TGTGCCACCAGCTTGACACCGCGCTCTGGGGCCAACGTCCTGACTTTC. Protein product: CATSLTPRSGANVLTF. The chain carries TRBV15 and TRBJ2-6, with D unresolved. Trimming took 5 bases from V and 0 from J, leaving 11 bases between them. Germline CDR1 is LNHNV and CDR2 is YYDKDF (reference sequence). The CDR3 spans 16 residues.

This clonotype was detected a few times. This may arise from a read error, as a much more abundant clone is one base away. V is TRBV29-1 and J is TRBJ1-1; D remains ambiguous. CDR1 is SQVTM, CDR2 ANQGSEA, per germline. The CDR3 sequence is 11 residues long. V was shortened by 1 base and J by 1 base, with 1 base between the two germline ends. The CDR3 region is CSVEANTEAFF. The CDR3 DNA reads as TGCAGCGTTGAAGCGAACACTGAAGCTTTCTTT. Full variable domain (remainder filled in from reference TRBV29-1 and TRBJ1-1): SAVISQKPSRDICQRGTSLTIQCQVDSQVTMMFWYRQQPGQSLTLIATANQGSEATYESGFVIDKFPISRPNLTFSTLTVSNMSPEDSSIYLCSVEANTEAFFGQGTRLTVV.

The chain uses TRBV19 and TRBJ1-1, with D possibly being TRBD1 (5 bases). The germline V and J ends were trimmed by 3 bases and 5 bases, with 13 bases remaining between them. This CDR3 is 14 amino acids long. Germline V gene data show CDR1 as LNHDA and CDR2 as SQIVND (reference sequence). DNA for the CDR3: TGTGCCAGTAGTATTCTTGGGGGGTTGACTGAAGCTTTCTTT. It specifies CASSILGGLTEAFF. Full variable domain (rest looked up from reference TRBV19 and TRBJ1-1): DGGITQSPKYLFRKEGQNVTLSCEQNLNHDAMYWYRQDPGQGLRLIYYSQIVNDFQKGDIAEGYSVSREKKESFPLTVTSAQKNPTAFYLCASSILGGLTEAFFGQGTRLTVV.

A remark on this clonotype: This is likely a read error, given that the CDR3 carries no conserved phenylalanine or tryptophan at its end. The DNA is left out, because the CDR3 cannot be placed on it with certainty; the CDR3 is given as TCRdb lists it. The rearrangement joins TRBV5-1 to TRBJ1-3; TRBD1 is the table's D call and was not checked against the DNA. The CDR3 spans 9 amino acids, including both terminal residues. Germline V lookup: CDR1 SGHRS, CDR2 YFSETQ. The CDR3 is CASSLLGNT.

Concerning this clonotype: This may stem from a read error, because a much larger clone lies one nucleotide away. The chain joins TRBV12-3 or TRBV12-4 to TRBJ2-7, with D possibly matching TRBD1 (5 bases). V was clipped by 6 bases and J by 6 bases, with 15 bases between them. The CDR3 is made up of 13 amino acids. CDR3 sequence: CASRALGASEQYF. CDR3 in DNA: TGTGCCAGCAGGGCCCTAGGGGCTTCCGAGCAGTACTTC.

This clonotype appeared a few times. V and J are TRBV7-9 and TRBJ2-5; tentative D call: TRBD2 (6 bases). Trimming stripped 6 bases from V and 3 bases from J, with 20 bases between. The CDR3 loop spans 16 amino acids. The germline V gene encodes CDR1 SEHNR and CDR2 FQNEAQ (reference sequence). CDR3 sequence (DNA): TGTGCCAGCAGTTTATCGGTAGCGGAGCAAGAAGAGACCCAGTACTTC. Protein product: CASSLSVAEQEETQYF. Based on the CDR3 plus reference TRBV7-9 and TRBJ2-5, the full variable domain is DTGVSQNPRHKITKRGQNVTFRCDPISEHNRLYWYRQTLGQGPEFLTYFQNEAQLEKSRLLSDRFSAERPKGSFSTLEIQRTEQGDSAMYLCASSLSVAEQEETQYFGPGTRLLVL.

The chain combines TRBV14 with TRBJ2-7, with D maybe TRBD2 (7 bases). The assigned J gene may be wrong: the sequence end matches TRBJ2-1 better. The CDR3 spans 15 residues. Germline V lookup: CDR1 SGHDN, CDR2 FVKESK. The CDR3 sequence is CASSQEGGMRGEQFF. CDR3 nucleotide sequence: TGTGCCAGCAGCCAAGAGGGAGGGATGAGGGGGGAGCAGTTCTTC.

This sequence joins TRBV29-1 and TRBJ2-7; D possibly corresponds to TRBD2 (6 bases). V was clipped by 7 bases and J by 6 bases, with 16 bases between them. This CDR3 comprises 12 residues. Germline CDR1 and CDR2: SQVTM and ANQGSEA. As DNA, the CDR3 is TGCAGCGCTGGAGGGAGCTCGGGCGAGCAGTACTTC. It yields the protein CSAGGSSGEQYF.